This T cell receptor (beta chain) derives from a study of cytomegalovirus exposure and HLA in healthy donors. Study-wide points: Being indistinguishable, some V segments were excluded, TRBV6-2 and TRBV6-3 among them. DRB1 showed the most TCR associations and HLA-C the fewest in a later analysis, as rates varied by HLA locus.

This PCR relied on a set of 60 Vbeta primers and 13 Jbeta primers. The method was immunoSEQ multiplex PCR; TCRdb's version includes in-frame clones alone and lacks a portion of them. The repertoire table contains 200,000 to 250,000 clones. V was shortened by 5 bases and J by 2 bases, with 9 bases between the two germline ends. The CDR3 is made up of 12 amino acids. Germline V lookup: CDR1 GTSNPN, CDR2 SVGIG (reference sequence). As for this clone: As yet, its antigen is unknown.

The chain uses TRBV30 and TRBJ1-1; no reliable D call. Specimen: PBMCs. This TCR was recovered from a girl aged 2-10 years in good health and CMV-seropositive. The CDR3 region has the DNA TGTGCCTGGGGTCGAGCTAACACTGAAGCTTTCTTT. Residues: CAWGRANTEAFF.